This TCR beta chain was captured by sequencing in a study of blood T cell repertoires in COVID-19 (dated by TCRdb to about 2020). Notes on the research overall: Samples from collaborators originated in the United States, Italy and Spain and spanned both the acute and convalescent phases of COVID-19. The prospective study material was composed of cDNA or gDNA derived from T cells, B-cell-depleted T cells, or PBMCs. Subjects who had been exposed to COVID-19, were actively infected with it, or had recovered from it provided the deeply sampled blood TCRbeta repertoires that made up the dataset. A freely available public database, intended as a resource for researchers studying the immune response to SARS-CoV-2, is where the repertoires were released. The samples were drawn from two sources: the first 160 participants of the ongoing ImmuneRACE study, and 1,200 or so subjects contributed by 6 global collaborators. The sample metadata nearly always contained a de-identified subject ID, COVID-19 status, age in years and sex. HLA class I and class II types, where available, came from metadata supplied by the sample provider rather than from assay-based typing.

Turning to this clone: Its specific antigen is unknown. Base qualities are not recorded, but no much larger clone differs from it by a single base.

The study at large found these results: Clinical and demographic metadata were provided uncurated, with the amount varying by source and participant.

The collaborating institutions used their own protocols to collect whole blood in K2EDTA tubes. For TCRbeta analysis, collaborator samples were shipped as frozen whole blood, as isolated PBMCs, or as DNA extracted from either sample type. TCRbeta CDR3 regions were amplified from genomic DNA by means of the immunoSEQ Assay, a bias-controlled multiplex PCR. The authors' pipeline ran thus. The number of nucleated cells in each sample was estimated from the amplification of reference gene primers within the assay. To quantify the absolute abundance of each unique TCRbeta CDR3 rearrangement, sequence reads were collapsed and filtered. For each sample, productive Simpson clonality was calculated by taking the square root of Simpson's diversity index across productive rearrangements. This is the immuneACCESS table as TCRdb keeps it, with only in-frame sequences that have V and J called. A part of the clones is gone; compared with another copy, unresolved V genes explain less than half, and the rest is unexplained. V and J calls and clone size come straight from that table; D and trimming were deduced from the DNA. This sample is represented by 70,000 to 100,000 clones; 85% to 90% of them were singletons. Roughly 4.5% of the sample is held by the ten biggest clonotypes.

V gives up 5 bases and J gives up 1 base, and the segment between their germline ends measures 19 bases. Its CDR3 holds 17 amino acids, cysteine through phenylalanine. Only the CDR3 DNA stays, 51 bases, in frame from base 1. Looking up the germline V gene yields CDR1 SGHVS and CDR2 FQNEAQ. This receptor was obtained from a woman of 80 years or more with active or convalescent COVID-19. The sequenced sample was peripheral blood. Rearrangement joined TRBV7-8 to TRBJ2-3, and the D gene may be TRBD2, 6 bases matching. The sequence in DNA is TGTGCCAGCAGCCCACGGACCGGGACTCTCGGCACAGATACGCAGTATTTT. Translated, this gives CASSPRTGTLGTDTQYF.